This T cell receptor beta chain was found in a study of OX40 agonist ivuxolimab in advanced cancers. Sequenced by immunoSEQ multiplex PCR; TCRdb stores in-frame clones only, minus some. The sample lists fewer than 85,000 clones, 65% to 90% occurring once. Trimming removed 6 bases from V and 5 bases from J, with 16 bases in between. CDR1 and CDR2 from the germline V gene are MDHEN and SYDVKM. CDR3 size: 15 residues. This TCR was sampled from an adult with an advanced solid tumor such as melanoma, head and neck, liver or kidney cancer. The starting material was CD4+ or CD8+ T cells sorted from blood, obtained in a trial of the OX40 agonist ivuxolimab. V usage is TRBV28 and J usage is TRBJ1-4; D is uncertain. This chain's CDR3 is CASRTRGAGNEKLFF. The CDR3 coding sequence is TGTGCCAGCAGGACGCGGGGAGCGGGCAATGAAAAACTGTTTTTT.